The rows below give T cell receptor beta chains drawn from one sample of a study of blood T cell repertoires in COVID-19. Clones were read by immunoSEQ multiplex PCR, and TCRdb kept only the in-frame ones, dropping some. The sample holds tens of thousands of clones, around 90% seen once. The material sequenced was peripheral blood. These receptors came from a man aged 50 to 60 with COVID-19, enrolled during active disease. Both conserved end residues are part of each CDR3. The order of the fields is D gene, J gene, clone size, V gene, CDR3 protein, CDR3 DNA. A D gene is named only where the DNA matches it firmly. For some rows the clone size is stated as once, few or many, or as a class when expanded; others skip it.

D gene: TRBD1; J gene: TRBJ2-5; clone size: once; V gene: TRBV5-1; CDR3 protein: CASRWTGGVETQYF; CDR3 DNA: TGCGCCAGCAGATGGACAGGGGGCGTGGAGACCCAGTACTTC
D gene: .; J gene: TRBJ1-2; clone size: .; V gene: TRBV11-2; CDR3 protein: CASSPEVNYGYTF; CDR3 DNA: TGTGCCAGCAGCCCTGAGGTCAACTATGGCTACACCTTC
D gene: .; J gene: TRBJ2-5; clone size: .; V gene: TRBV11-2; CDR3 protein: CASSLVPGWETQYF; CDR3 DNA: TGTGCCAGCAGCTTAGTTCCGGGATGGGAGACCCAGTACTTC
D gene: .; J gene: TRBJ1-5; clone size: .; V gene: TRBV6-6; CDR3 protein: CASSPRSNQPQHF; CDR3 DNA: TGTGCCAGCAGTCCCCGGAGCAATCAGCCCCAGCATTTT
D gene: .; J gene: TRBJ1-5; clone size: .; V gene: TRBV6-5; CDR3 protein: CASVFTAYSNQPQHF; CDR3 DNA: TGTGCCAGCGTTTTTACAGCTTATAGCAATCAGCCCCAGCATTTT
D gene: TRBD2; J gene: TRBJ2-1; clone size: .; V gene: TRBV6-6; CDR3 protein: CASSLAGGHNEQFF; CDR3 DNA: TGTGCCAGCAGTTTAGCGGGAGGCCACAATGAGCAGTTCTTC
D gene: TRBD2; J gene: TRBJ2-5; clone size: .; V gene: TRBV7-9; CDR3 protein: CASSFPYSGRGNQETQYF; CDR3 DNA: TGTGCCAGCAGCTTTCCTTATAGCGGGAGAGGTAATCAAGAGACCCAGTACTTC
D gene: .; J gene: TRBJ2-5; clone size: .; V gene: TRBV5-8; CDR3 protein: CASSLLSTQYF; CDR3 DNA: TGTGCCAGCAGCTTGTTAAGCACCCAGTACTTC
D gene: .; J gene: TRBJ1-2; clone size: .; V gene: TRBV5-1; CDR3 protein: CASSLGRSGGGTF; CDR3 DNA: TGCGCCAGCAGCCTGGGACGGTCAGGCGGGGGCACCTTC
D gene: TRBD1; J gene: TRBJ1-1; clone size: .; V gene: TRBV30; CDR3 protein: CAWSPGGNTEAFF; CDR3 DNA: TGTGCCTGGAGTCCAGGGGGCAACACTGAAGCTTTCTTT
D gene: .; J gene: TRBJ1-2; clone size: few; V gene: TRBV6-5; CDR3 protein: CASRLDSSYGYTF; CDR3 DNA: TGTGCCAGCAGACTGGACAGTTCCTATGGCTACACCTTC
D gene: TRBD2; J gene: TRBJ2-1; clone size: once; V gene: TRBV7-9; CDR3 protein: CASSFLGRGPSLGEQFF; CDR3 DNA: TGTGCCAGCAGCTTCCTCGGGAGGGGCCCCAGTTTAGGTGAGCAGTTCTTC
D gene: .; J gene: TRBJ2-7; clone size: .; V gene: TRBV5-1; CDR3 protein: CASSLVAGISSYEQYF; CDR3 DNA: TGCGCCAGCAGCTTGGTGGCGGGAATAAGCTCCTACGAGCAGTACTTC
D gene: TRBD2; J gene: TRBJ2-3; clone size: .; V gene: TRBV4-1; CDR3 protein: CASSQERRGRASDTQYF; CDR3 DNA: TGCGCCAGCAGCCAAGAAAGACGCGGGAGGGCCTCAGATACGCAGTATTTT
D gene: .; J gene: TRBJ2-2; clone size: .; V gene: TRBV6-4; CDR3 protein: CASSESSTGELFF; CDR3 DNA: TGTGCCAGCAGTGAAAGTAGCACCGGGGAGCTGTTTTTT
D gene: .; J gene: TRBJ1-2; clone size: once; V gene: TRBV4-3; CDR3 protein: CASSQARGYGYTF; CDR3 DNA: TGCGCCAGCAGCCAAGCAAGGGGCTATGGCTACACCTTC
D gene: .; J gene: TRBJ2-7; clone size: .; V gene: TRBV11-2; CDR3 protein: CASSLAMGQQYEQYF; CDR3 DNA: TGTGCCAGCAGCTTAGCGATGGGACAACAATACGAGCAGTACTTC
D gene: TRBD1; J gene: TRBJ1-5; clone size: .; V gene: TRBV6-5; CDR3 protein: CASSQGQAGRPQHF; CDR3 DNA: TGTGCCAGCAGTCAGGGACAGGCAGGGCGGCCCCAGCATTTT
D gene: .; J gene: TRBJ1-2; clone size: once; V gene: TRBV7-2; CDR3 protein: CASSPEGDNYGYTF; CDR3 DNA: TGTGCCAGCAGCCCCGAGGGGGACAACTATGGCTACACCTTC
D gene: .; J gene: TRBJ1-1; clone size: .; V gene: TRBV7-9; CDR3 protein: CASSLSGRGQSNTEAFF; CDR3 DNA: TGTGCCAGCAGCTTATCGGGGAGGGGCCAGTCCAACACTGAAGCTTTCTTT
D gene: .; J gene: TRBJ2-3; clone size: .; V gene: TRBV5-5; CDR3 protein: CASSRGWGGADTQYF; CDR3 DNA: TGTGCCAGCAGCCGCGGATGGGGAGGTGCAGATACGCAGTATTTT
D gene: TRBD1; J gene: TRBJ2-7; clone size: .; V gene: TRBV3-1/TRBV3-2; CDR3 protein: CASSHPNTGQGTISAYYEQYF; CDR3 DNA: TGTGCCAGCAGCCACCCCAACACGGGACAGGGGACAATATCTGCCTACTACGAGCAGTACTTC
D gene: .; J gene: TRBJ2-2; clone size: .; V gene: TRBV6-6; CDR3 protein: CASSYGHGGTGELFF; CDR3 DNA: TGTGCCAGCAGTTACGGACACGGGGGCACCGGGGAGCTGTTTTTT
D gene: .; J gene: TRBJ2-7; clone size: .; V gene: TRBV5-3; CDR3 protein: CARSLGLRRDFGGRYEQYF; CDR3 DNA: TGTGCCAGAAGCTTGGGCTTGCGGAGGGACTTCGGGGGGCGCTACGAGCAGTACTTC
D gene: TRBD1; J gene: TRBJ1-2; clone size: .; V gene: TRBV19; CDR3 protein: CASSIRTGADGYTF; CDR3 DNA: TGTGCCAGTAGTATCAGAACAGGGGCGGATGGCTACACCTTC
D gene: .; J gene: TRBJ2-3; clone size: .; V gene: TRBV4-2; CDR3 protein: CASGLAASTDTQYF; CDR3 DNA: TGTGCCAGCGGCTTAGCGGCTAGCACAGATACGCAGTATTTT
D gene: TRBD2; J gene: TRBJ2-4; clone size: once; V gene: TRBV4-1; CDR3 protein: CASSQVGGGTSGRTVKNIQYF; CDR3 DNA: TGCGCCAGCAGCCAAGTAGGAGGGGGGACTAGCGGGAGAACTGTCAAAAACATTCAGTACTTC
D gene: TRBD1; J gene: TRBJ2-7; clone size: .; V gene: TRBV5-1; CDR3 protein: CASTSQTGDFYEQYF; CDR3 DNA: TGCGCCAGCACCTCACAGACAGGGGATTTCTACGAGCAGTACTTC
D gene: TRBD1; J gene: TRBJ2-2; clone size: .; V gene: TRBV6-4; CDR3 protein: CASRGQGITGELFF; CDR3 DNA: TGTGCCAGCAGGGGACAGGGTATCACCGGGGAGCTGTTTTTT
D gene: .; J gene: TRBJ1-2; clone size: .; V gene: TRBV7-8; CDR3 protein: CASSYSRTAYGYTF; CDR3 DNA: TGTGCCAGCAGCTATTCGCGGACAGCGTATGGCTACACCTTC
D gene: TRBD2; J gene: TRBJ2-7; clone size: .; V gene: TRBV5-1; CDR3 protein: CASSFLPSGSSYEQYF; CDR3 DNA: TGCGCCAGCAGCTTCCTTCCTAGCGGGAGTTCCTACGAGCAGTACTTC
D gene: TRBD1; J gene: TRBJ2-7; clone size: .; V gene: TRBV2; CDR3 protein: CASRPGTGGFHEQYF; CDR3 DNA: TGTGCCAGCAGACCCGGGACAGGGGGTTTCCACGAGCAGTACTTC
D gene: .; J gene: TRBJ1-1; clone size: .; V gene: TRBV5-1; CDR3 protein: CASSPSLGGGGTEAFF; CDR3 DNA: TGCGCCAGCAGCCCCTCCTTGGGAGGGGGAGGCACTGAAGCTTTCTTT
D gene: .; J gene: TRBJ2-1; clone size: .; V gene: TRBV6-6; CDR3 protein: CASRTARYNEQFF; CDR3 DNA: TGTGCTTCGAGGACAGCCCGTTACAATGAGCAGTTCTTC